The 10 T cell receptor beta chains in this list originate from one sample, sequenced in a study of blood T cells in healthy people across ages. Then a second PCR, running about 7 to 11 cycles, was carried out with a sample-barcoded 5' primer and a J-beta primer mix. TCRdb called the 5' RACE reads again in MiXCR, with one record for every CDR3 protein. The sample records roughly 700,000 distinct CDR3 sequences, about 52% being singletons. Source material: blood. These receptors were taken from an older woman in good health.

This chain connects TRBV20-1 to TRBJ2-5; 7 nucleotides agree with TRBD1. With V trimmed by 0 bases and J by 4 bases, 8 bases remained unmatched. The germline V gene encodes CDR1 DFQATT and CDR2 SNEGSKA (reference sequence). The CDR3 totals 15 residues. DNA of the CDR3: TGCAGTGCTAGAGATCCTCGACAGGGTGGAGAGACCCAGTACTTC. Translating gives CSARDPRQGGETQYF.

This clonotype was seen more than once but under ten times. This chain joins TRBV7-9 and TRBJ2-1; 7 nucleotides align to TRBD2. This CDR3 spans 13 amino acids. Germline V gene lookup returns CDR1 SEHNR and CDR2 FQNEAQ (reference sequence). V shed 11 bases and J 8 bases; nucleotides not matched to a gene: 12. CDR3 loop: CAVWRERRDEQFF. The CDR3 DNA is TGTGCCGTCTGGCGGGAGAGGCGCGATGAGCAGTTCTTC.

The chain links TRBV2 to TRBJ2-5; the match to TRBD1 covers 9 bases. The CDR3 is 15 residues long. Germline values: CDR1 SNHLY, CDR2 FYNNEI. Trimming cost V 4 bases and J 2 bases; bases outside gene matches: 5. In DNA, the CDR3 is TGTGCCAGCAGTGGGGACAGGGCTGGACAAGAGACCCAGTACTTC. Residues: CASSGDRAGQETQYF. The whole variable domain, filled in from reference TRBV2 and TRBJ2-5, reads EPEVTQTPSHQVTQMGQEVILRCVPISNHLYFYWYRQILGQKVEFLVSFYNNEISEKSEIFDDQFSVERPDGSNFTLKIRSTKLEDSAMYFCASSGDRAGQETQYFGPGTRLLVL.

The chain is built from TRBV7-2 and TRBJ2-3; 7 positions agree with TRBD1. The CDR3 extends over 14 amino acids. The V gene's germline CDR1 is SGHTA and CDR2 FQGNSA. J was trimmed by 3 bases and V by 5 bases; bases with no gene match: 5. CDR3 sequence reads: CASSPQGRTDTQYF. The CDR3 bases are TGTGCCAGCAGCCCACAGGGGAGAACAGATACGCAGTATTTT. The whole variable domain, filled in from reference TRBV7-2 and TRBJ2-3, reads GAGVSQSPSNKVTEKGKDVELRCDPISGHTALYWYRQSLGQGLEFLIYFQGNSAPDKSGLPSDRFSAERTGGSVSTLTIQRTQQEDSAVYLCASSPQGRTDTQYFGPGTRLTVL.

This clonotype has a handful of counts. V and J are TRBV7-2 and TRBJ1-1; tentative D call: TRBD1 (5 bases). The CDR3 has 15 amino acids. In germline, CDR1 is SGHTA, CDR2 FQGNSA. V gave up 3 bases and J gave up 3 bases, with 14 bases separating them. The CDR3 region is CASSFLGTGYTEAFF. As DNA, the CDR3 is TGTGCCAGCAGCTTCTTAGGGACCGGCTACACTGAAGCTTTCTTT.

This clonotype was recorded a few times. This chain uses TRBV7-9 with TRBJ2-5; the D gene could be TRBD1 or TRBD2 (5 bases each). CDR1 SEHNR and CDR2 FQNEAQ come from the germline V gene (reference sequence). The CDR3 is made up of 15 amino acids. Trimming removed 0 bases at V and 11 bases at J, with 19 bases between. CDR3 in amino acids: CASSLAGGNYNEQYF. CDR3 coding DNA: TGTGCCAGCAGCTTAGCTGGGGGAAACTACAATGAGCAGTACTTC.

Regarding this clonotype: It is unclear where the CDR3 begins or ends on the DNA, so no DNA is shown, and the CDR3 is as TCRdb lists it. The chain recombines TRBV29-1 with TRBJ1-2. The CDR3 comprises 11 residues, both ends counted. Per the germline V gene, CDR1 is SQVTM and CDR2 is ANQGSEA. The CDR3 loop is CSVAALYGCTF.

The J gene is TRBJ1-6, the V gene TRBV5-1; 8 bases fit TRBD1. Losses at the gene ends were 4 bases for V and 7 bases for J; bases not matched to a gene: 4. Germline V gene data show CDR1 as SGHRS and CDR2 as YFSETQ. This CDR3 region has 14 residues. The CDR3 spells CASSVDRGNSPLHF. The CDR3 DNA follows: TGCGCCAGCAGCGTTGACAGGGGAAATTCACCCCTCCACTTT.

The V and J genes are TRBV12-3 or TRBV12-4 and TRBJ2-1; a possible D gene is TRBD2 (6 bases). With 5 bases removed from V and 3 bases from J, the gap between germline ends came to 14 bases. The CDR3 totals 15 residues. This CDR3 reads CASSANSGHYNEQFF. Here the CDR3 DNA reads TGTGCCAGCAGTGCCAATAGCGGCCACTACAATGAGCAGTTCTTC.

The J gene is TRBJ2-1, the V gene TRBV20-1, with TRBD2 matching over 14 bases. Germline V CDR1 and CDR2: DFQATT, SNEGSKA (reference sequence). The V gene end was trimmed by 6 bases and the J gene end by 1 base; junction bases not matched to a gene: 5. The CDR3 has 16 residues. The CDR3 DNA follows: TGCAGTGCCGGGACTAGCGGGGGACTTTCCTACAATGAGCAGTTCTTC. This gives the protein CSAGTSGGLSYNEQFF.